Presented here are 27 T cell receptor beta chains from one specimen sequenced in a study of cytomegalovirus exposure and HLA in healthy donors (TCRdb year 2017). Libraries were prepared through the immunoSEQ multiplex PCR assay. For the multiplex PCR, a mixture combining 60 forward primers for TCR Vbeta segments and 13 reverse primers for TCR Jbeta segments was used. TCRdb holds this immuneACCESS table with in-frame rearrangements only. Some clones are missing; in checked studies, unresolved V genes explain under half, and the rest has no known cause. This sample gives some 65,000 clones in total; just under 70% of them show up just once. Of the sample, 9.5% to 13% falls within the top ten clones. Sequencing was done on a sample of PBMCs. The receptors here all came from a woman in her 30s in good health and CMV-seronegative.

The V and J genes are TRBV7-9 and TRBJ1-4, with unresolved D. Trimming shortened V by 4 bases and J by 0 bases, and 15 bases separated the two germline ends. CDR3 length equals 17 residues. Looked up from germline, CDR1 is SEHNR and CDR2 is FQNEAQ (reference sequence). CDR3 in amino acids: CASSSGRLTATNEKLFF. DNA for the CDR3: TGTGCCAGCAGCTCTGGGAGGCTTACCGCAACTAATGAAAAACTGTTTTTT. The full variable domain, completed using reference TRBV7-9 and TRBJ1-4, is DTGVSQNPRHKITKRGQNVTFRCDPISEHNRLYWYRQTLGQGPEFLTYFQNEAQLEKSRLLSDRFSAERPKGSFSTLEIQRTEQGDSAMYLCASSSGRLTATNEKLFFGSGTQLSVL.

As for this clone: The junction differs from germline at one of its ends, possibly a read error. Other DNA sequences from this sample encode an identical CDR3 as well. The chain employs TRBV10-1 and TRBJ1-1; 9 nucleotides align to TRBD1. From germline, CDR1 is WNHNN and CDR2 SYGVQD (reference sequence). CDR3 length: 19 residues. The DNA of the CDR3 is TGCGCCAGCAGAAGGAGGAGGACCGGGACAGGGAACATGAACACTGAGGCTTTCTTT. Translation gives CASRRRRTGTGNMNTEAFF.

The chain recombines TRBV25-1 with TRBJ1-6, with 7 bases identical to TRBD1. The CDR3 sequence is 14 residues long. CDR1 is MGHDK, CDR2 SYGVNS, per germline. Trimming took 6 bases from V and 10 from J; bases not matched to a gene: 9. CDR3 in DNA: TGTGCCAGCAGGAAACCGGGACAGAACTCACCCCTCCACTTT. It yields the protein CASRKPGQNSPLHF. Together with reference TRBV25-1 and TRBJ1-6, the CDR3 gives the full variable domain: EADIYQTPRYLVIGTGKKITLECSQTMGHDKMYWYQQDPGMELHLIHYSYGVNSTEKGDLSSESTVSRIRTEHFPLTLESARPSHTSQYLCASRKPGQNSPLHFGNGTRLTVT.

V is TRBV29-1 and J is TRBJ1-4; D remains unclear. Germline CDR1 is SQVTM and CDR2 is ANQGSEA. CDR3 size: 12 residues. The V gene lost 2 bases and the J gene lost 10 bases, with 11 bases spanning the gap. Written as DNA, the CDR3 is TGCAGCGTTGAAACGACGGGTCGAAAACTGTTTTTT. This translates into CSVETTGRKLFF.

This chain's CDR3 is CASSLQVLETQYF. CDR3 sequence (DNA): TGTGCCAGCAGTTTACAGGTCCTAGAGACCCAGTACTTC. This chain connects TRBV27 to TRBJ2-5; D gene ambiguous. Germline V gene lookup returns CDR1 MNHEY and CDR2 SMNVEV (reference sequence). The CDR3 consists of 13 residues. The V end was cut by 2 bases, the J end by 4 bases, with 8 bases between.

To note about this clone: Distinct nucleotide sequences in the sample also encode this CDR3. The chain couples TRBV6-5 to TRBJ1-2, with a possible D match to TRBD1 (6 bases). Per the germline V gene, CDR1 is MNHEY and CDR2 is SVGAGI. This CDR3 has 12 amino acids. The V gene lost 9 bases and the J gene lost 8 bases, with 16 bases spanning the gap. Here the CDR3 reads CASSNRVLGYTF. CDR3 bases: TGTGCCAGTAGTAACAGGGTTTTAGGCTACACCTTC.

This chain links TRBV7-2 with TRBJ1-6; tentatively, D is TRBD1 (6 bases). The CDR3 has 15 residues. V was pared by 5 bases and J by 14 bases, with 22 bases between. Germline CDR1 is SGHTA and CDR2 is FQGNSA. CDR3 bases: TGTGCCAGCAGCGACCAGACAGGCAGTAGGGGATCCCTCCACTTT. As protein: CASSDQTGSRGSLHF.

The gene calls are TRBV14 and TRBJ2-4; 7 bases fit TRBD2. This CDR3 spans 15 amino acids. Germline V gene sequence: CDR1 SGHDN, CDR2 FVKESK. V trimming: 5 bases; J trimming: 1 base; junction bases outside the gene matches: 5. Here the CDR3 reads CASSAIGGAKNIQYF. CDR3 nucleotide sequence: TGTGCCAGCAGCGCAATCGGGGGGGCCAAAAACATTCAGTACTTC.

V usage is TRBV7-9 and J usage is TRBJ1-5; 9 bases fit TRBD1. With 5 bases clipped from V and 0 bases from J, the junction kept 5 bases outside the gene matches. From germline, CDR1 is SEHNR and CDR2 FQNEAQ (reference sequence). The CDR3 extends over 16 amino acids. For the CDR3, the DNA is TGTGCCAGCAGCCGACCGGGACAGGGTAGCAATCAGCCCCAGCATTTT. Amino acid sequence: CASSRPGQGSNQPQHF. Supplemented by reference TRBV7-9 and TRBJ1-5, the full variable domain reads DTGVSQNPRHKITKRGQNVTFRCDPISEHNRLYWYRQTLGQGPEFLTYFQNEAQLEKSRLLSDRFSAERPKGSFSTLEIQRTEQGDSAMYLCASSRPGQGSNQPQHFGDGTRLSIL.

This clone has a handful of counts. The CDR3: CASSLRTSGSYEQYF. In nucleotides, the CDR3 is TGCGCCAGCAGCCTTCGGACTAGCGGGAGCTACGAGCAGTACTTC. The genes are TRBV5-1 and TRBJ2-7, with 13 bases matching TRBD2. This CDR3 comprises 15 residues. Germline V gene lookup returns CDR1 SGHRS and CDR2 YFSETQ. V shed 4 bases, J shed 3 bases, and the junction held 4 bases outside the gene matches. Full variable domain (rest looked up from reference TRBV5-1 and TRBJ2-7): KAGVTQTPRYLIKTRGQQVTLSCSPISGHRSVSWYQQTPGQGLQFLFEYFSETQRNKGNFPGRFSGRQFSNSRSEMNVSTLELGDSALYLCASSLRTSGSYEQYFGPGTRLTVT.

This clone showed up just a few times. This CDR3 reads CASRPESGQGYYEQYF. The CDR3 DNA follows: TGTGCCAGCAGGCCTGAATCCGGACAGGGTTATTACGAGCAGTACTTC. This sequence joins TRBV28 and TRBJ2-7, with TRBD1 identical over 8 bases. The CDR3 sequence is 16 residues long. Germline values: CDR1 MDHEN, CDR2 SYDVKM. The trim removed 6 bases at V and 4 bases at J, leaving 14 bases unmatched. The variable domain in full, completed from reference TRBV28 and TRBJ2-7, reads DVKVTQSSRYLVKRTGEKVFLECVQDMDHENMFWYRQDPGLGLRLIYFSYDVKMKEKGDIPEGYSVSREKKERFSLILESASTNQTSMYLCASRPESGQGYYEQYFGPGTRLTVT.

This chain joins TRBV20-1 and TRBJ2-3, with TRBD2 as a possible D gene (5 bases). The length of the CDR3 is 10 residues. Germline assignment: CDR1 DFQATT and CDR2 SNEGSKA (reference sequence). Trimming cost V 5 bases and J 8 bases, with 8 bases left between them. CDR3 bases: TGCAGTGCTTTTAGCGTTACGCAGTATTTT. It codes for CSAFSVTQYF.

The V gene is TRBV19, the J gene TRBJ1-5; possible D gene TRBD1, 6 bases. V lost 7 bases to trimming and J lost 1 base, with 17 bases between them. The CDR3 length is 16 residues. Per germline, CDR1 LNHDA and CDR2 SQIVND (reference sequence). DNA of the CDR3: TGTGCCAGTAACAGCCCGCGGGGGGCAAGCAATCAGCCCCAGCATTTT. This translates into CASNSPRGASNQPQHF.

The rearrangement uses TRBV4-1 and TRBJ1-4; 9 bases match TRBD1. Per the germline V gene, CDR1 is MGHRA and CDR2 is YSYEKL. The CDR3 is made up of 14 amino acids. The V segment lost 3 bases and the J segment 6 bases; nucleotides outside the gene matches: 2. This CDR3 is CASSHGDRDEKLFF. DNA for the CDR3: TGCGCCAGCAGCCATGGGGACAGGGATGAAAAACTGTTTTTT.

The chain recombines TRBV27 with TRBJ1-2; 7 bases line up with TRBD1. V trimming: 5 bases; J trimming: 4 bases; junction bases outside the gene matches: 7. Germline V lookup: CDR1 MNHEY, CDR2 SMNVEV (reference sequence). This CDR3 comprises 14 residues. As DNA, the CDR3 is TGTGCCAGCAGTCCTCAGGGGGACGGCTATGGCTACACCTTC. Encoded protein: CASSPQGDGYGYTF.

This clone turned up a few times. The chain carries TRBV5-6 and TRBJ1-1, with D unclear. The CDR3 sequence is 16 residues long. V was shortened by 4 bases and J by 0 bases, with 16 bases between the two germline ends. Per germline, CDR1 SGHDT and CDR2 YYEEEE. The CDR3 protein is CASSRPRQMMNTEAFF. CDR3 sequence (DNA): TGTGCCAGCAGCCGGCCGAGGCAAATGATGAACACTGAAGCTTTCTTT.

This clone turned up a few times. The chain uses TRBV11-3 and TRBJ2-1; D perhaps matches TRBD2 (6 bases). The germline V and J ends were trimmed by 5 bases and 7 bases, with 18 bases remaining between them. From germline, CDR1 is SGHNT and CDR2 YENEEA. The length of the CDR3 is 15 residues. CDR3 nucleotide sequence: TGTGCCAGCAGCCAATTTGGCGGGGAAAGGAATGAGCAGTTCTTC. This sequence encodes CASSQFGGERNEQFF.

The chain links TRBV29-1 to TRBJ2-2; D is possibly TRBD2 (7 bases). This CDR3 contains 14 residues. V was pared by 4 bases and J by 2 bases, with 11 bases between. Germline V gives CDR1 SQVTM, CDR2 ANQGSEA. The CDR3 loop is CSVAWGGNTGELFF. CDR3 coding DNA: TGCAGCGTTGCCTGGGGGGGCAACACCGGGGAGCTGTTTTTT.

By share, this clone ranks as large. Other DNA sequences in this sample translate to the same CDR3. The CDR3 nucleotides are TGCGCCAGCACCCAGCGGGGGAGCTCCTACAATGAGCAGTTCTTC. It translates to CASTQRGSSYNEQFF. The genes are TRBV5-1 and TRBJ2-1; 8 bases match TRBD2. The germline V gene encodes CDR1 SGHRS and CDR2 YFSETQ. J gave up 0 bases and V 6 bases, and 5 bases lay outside the gene matches. This CDR3 contains 15 residues.

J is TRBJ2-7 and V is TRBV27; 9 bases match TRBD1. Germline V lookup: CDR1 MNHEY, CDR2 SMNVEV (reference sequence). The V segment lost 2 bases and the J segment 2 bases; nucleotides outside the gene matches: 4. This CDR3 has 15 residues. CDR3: CASSLGQGKPYEQYF. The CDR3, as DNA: TGTGCCAGCAGTTTAGGACAGGGGAAGCCCTACGAGCAGTACTTC.

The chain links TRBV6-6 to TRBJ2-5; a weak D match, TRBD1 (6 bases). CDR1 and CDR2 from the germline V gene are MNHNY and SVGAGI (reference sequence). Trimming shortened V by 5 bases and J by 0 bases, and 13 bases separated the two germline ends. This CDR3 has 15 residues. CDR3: CASSPPRGNQETQYF. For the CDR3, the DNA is TGTGCCAGCAGTCCGCCTAGGGGGAACCAAGAGACCCAGTACTTC.

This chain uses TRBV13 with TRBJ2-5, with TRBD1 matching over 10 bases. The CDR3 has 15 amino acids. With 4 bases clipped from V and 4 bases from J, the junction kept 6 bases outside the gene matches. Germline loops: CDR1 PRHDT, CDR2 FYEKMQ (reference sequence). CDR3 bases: TGTGCCAGCAGCTCTCCCTGGACAGGGGGAGAGACCCAGTACTTC. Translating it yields CASSSPWTGGETQYF. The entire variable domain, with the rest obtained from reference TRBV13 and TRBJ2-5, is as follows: AAGVIQSPRHLIKEKRETATLKCYPIPRHDTVYWYQQGPGQDPQFLISFYEKMQSDKGSIPDRFSAQQFSDYHSELNMSSLELGDSALYFCASSSPWTGGETQYFGPGTRLLVL.

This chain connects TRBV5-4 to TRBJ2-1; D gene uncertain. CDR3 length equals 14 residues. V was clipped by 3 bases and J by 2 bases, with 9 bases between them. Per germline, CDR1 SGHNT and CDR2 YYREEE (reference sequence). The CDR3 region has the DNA TGTGCCAGCAGCTCGGCCCTAGCCTACAATGAGCAGTTCTTC. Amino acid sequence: CASSSALAYNEQFF. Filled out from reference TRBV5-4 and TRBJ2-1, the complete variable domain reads ETGVTQSPTHLIKTRGQQVTLRCSSQSGHNTVSWYQQALGQGPQFIFQYYREEENGRGNFPPRFSGLQFPNYSSELNVNALELDDSALYLCASSSALAYNEQFFGPGTRLTVL.

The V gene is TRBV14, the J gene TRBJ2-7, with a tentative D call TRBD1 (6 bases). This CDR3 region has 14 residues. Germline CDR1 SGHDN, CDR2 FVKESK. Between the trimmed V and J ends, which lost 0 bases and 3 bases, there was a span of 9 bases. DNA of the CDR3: TGTGCCAGCAGCCAAGACAGGGGTTTCTACGAGCAGTACTTC. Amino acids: CASSQDRGFYEQYF.

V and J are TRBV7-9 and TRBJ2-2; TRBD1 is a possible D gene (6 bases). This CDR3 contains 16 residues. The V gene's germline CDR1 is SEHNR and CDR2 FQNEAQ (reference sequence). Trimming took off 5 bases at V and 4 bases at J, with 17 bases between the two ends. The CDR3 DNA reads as TGTGCCAGCAGCCCTAGGACAGTCGTAGGCACCGGGGAGCTGTTTTTT. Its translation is CASSPRTVVGTGELFF.

The CDR3 here is CAWSLNTDTQYF. CDR3 DNA: TGTGCCTGGAGCCTAAATACAGATACGCAGTATTTT. This chain uses TRBV30 with TRBJ2-3; no definite D call. Germline V gene lookup returns CDR1 GTSNPN and CDR2 SVGIG (reference sequence). This CDR3 is 12 amino acids long. The ends were cut back, 3 bases at V and 3 bases at J, with 7 bases in the middle. Variable domain in full (rest from reference TRBV30 and TRBJ2-3): SQTIHQWPATLVQPVGSPLSLECTVEGTSNPNLYWYRQAAGRGLQLLFYSVGIGQISSEVPQNLSASRPQDRQFILSSKKLLLSDSGFYLCAWSLNTDTQYFGPGTRLTVL.

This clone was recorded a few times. The CDR3 reads CASSGRDRVNYEQYF. The CDR3 region has the DNA TGTGCCAGCAGCGGCCGGGACAGGGTAAATTACGAGCAGTACTTC. This sequence joins TRBV7-9 and TRBJ2-7; 9 bases are shared with TRBD1. V lost 5 bases and J lost 4; bases outside the gene matches: 9. There are 15 residues in the CDR3. Per germline, CDR1 SEHNR and CDR2 FQNEAQ (reference sequence).